Listed here are 21 T cell receptor beta chains from one sample, sequenced in a study of shared clonotypes between healthy human individuals. Repertoires were generated with immunoSEQ multiplex PCR, while TCRdb's copy carries only in-frame clones and drops some. The repertoire holds about 2 million clones, with 85% to 95% as singletons. Sample: naive CD4+ T cells sorted from blood. Subset defined: CD45RA+ positively selected. The source is a man in his late teens or twenties in good health.

This clone has a single count. The chain employs TRBV10-3 and TRBJ2-3, with TRBD1 matching over 8 bases. The germline V gene encodes CDR1 ENHRY and CDR2 SYGVKD. This CDR3 contains 15 residues. V gave up 5 bases and J gave up 2 bases; unmatched junction bases: 6. In nucleotides, the CDR3 is TGTGCCATCAGTACAGGGGGAAGAAACACAGATACGCAGTATTTT. It encodes CAISTGGRNTDTQYF.

As for this clone: Possible read error: a much larger clone is one base away. The gene calls are TRBV11-2 and TRBJ2-7, with TRBD1 matching 7 bases. The V gene's germline CDR1 is SGHAT and CDR2 FQNNGV. Unmatched junction bases numbered 3, after V lost 1 base and J lost 3 bases. The CDR3 sequence is 14 residues long. CDR3 DNA sequence: TGTGCCAGCAGCTTAGGGGACAGAAACTACGAGCAGTACTTC. It codes for CASSLGDRNYEQYF.

This rearrangement joins TRBV27 to TRBJ2-7; D might be TRBD2 (5 bases). The CDR3 has 15 residues. V was cut by 4 bases and J by 6 bases, with 19 bases left in between. CDR1 and CDR2 from the germline V gene are MNHEY and SMNVEV (reference sequence). The CDR3 DNA reads TGTGCCAGCAGTTCCCTCGGAGGCCCAAGCAGCGAGCAGTACTTC. This translates into CASSSLGGPSSEQYF.

For this clone: Other nucleotide sequences in the sample specify the same CDR3. The chain uses TRBV7-2 and TRBJ2-1; possibly TRBD2 for D (6 bases). Germline CDR1 reads SGHTA; CDR2 reads FQGNSA. V dropped 1 base and J dropped 4 bases, with 11 bases sitting between them. The CDR3 extends over 15 amino acids. This chain's CDR3 is CASSLGGGTYNEQFF. As DNA, the CDR3 is TGTGCCAGCAGCTTAGGCGGCGGGACTTACAATGAGCAGTTCTTC.

The V gene is TRBV5-4, the J gene TRBJ2-1; weak D call: TRBD2 (6 bases). The CDR3 runs to 15 residues. CDR1 SGHNT and CDR2 YYREEE come from the germline V gene (reference sequence). V lost 4 bases and J 4 bases, leaving 15 bases between the germline ends. The CDR3 DNA reads as TGTGCCAGCAGCCGGGTCGGGGGAGGATACAATGAGCAGTTCTTC. Amino acid sequence: CASSRVGGGYNEQFF.

Remarks on this clone: The sample contains more than one DNA sequence encoding this CDR3. The rearrangement joins TRBV30 to TRBJ1-1; the D is unclear. The germline gives CDR1 GTSNPN, CDR2 SVGIG (reference sequence). The germline V and J ends were trimmed by 2 bases and 0 bases, with 4 bases remaining between them. The CDR3 extends over 12 amino acids. The CDR3: CAWSPLNTEAFF. CDR3 nucleotides: TGTGCCTGGAGTCCTCTGAACACTGAAGCTTTCTTT.

This clone was detected only once. The chain couples TRBV27 to TRBJ2-1; TRBD2 matches at 10 bases. Germline V gives CDR1 MNHEY, CDR2 SMNVEV (reference sequence). J gave up 3 bases and V 3 bases, and 11 bases lay outside the gene matches. The length of the CDR3 is 18 residues. CDR3 residues: CASSFSLLAGVVYNEQFF. Here the CDR3 DNA reads TGTGCCAGCAGTTTCTCCCTCCTAGCGGGGGTGGTCTACAATGAGCAGTTCTTC.

CDR3 coding DNA: TGTGCCAGCAGTGGTGTGGGAGTGAACAGCAATCAGCCCCAGCATTTT. This gives the protein CASSGVGVNSNQPQHF. This chain joins TRBV6-1 and TRBJ1-5; D ambiguous. From germline, CDR1 is MNHNS and CDR2 SASEGT. V gave up 4 bases and J gave up 1 base, with 14 bases separating them. This CDR3 contains 16 residues.

Turning to this clone: Other DNA sequences in this specimen translate into the identical CDR3. This chain uses TRBV9 with TRBJ2-5; D unresolved. With 0 bases removed from V and 2 bases from J, the gap between germline ends came to 5 bases. Germline CDR1 and CDR2: SGDLS and YYNGEE. The CDR3 contains 13 residues. CDR3: CASSVGIQETQYF. CDR3 DNA: TGTGCCAGCAGCGTAGGCATTCAAGAGACCCAGTACTTC.

V and J are TRBV7-3 and TRBJ2-3, with D possibly TRBD2 on 5 matching bases. The CDR3 consists of 15 residues. The V end lost 3 bases, the J end lost 0 bases, and 10 bases lay between the germline ends. Germline-derived CDR1 and CDR2 are SGHTA and FQGTGA. This CDR3 is CASSFSGISTDTQYF. As DNA, the CDR3 is TGTGCCAGCAGCTTCTCCGGGATTAGCACAGATACGCAGTATTTT. Looking up the rest from reference TRBV7-3 and TRBJ2-3 gives the full variable domain: GAGVSQTPSNKVTEKGKYVELRCDPISGHTALYWYRQSLGQGPEFLIYFQGTGAADDSGLPNDRFFAVRPEGSVSTLKIQRTERGDSAVYLCASSFSGISTDTQYFGPGTRLTVL.

The V call is TRBV30, the J call TRBJ2-7, with D possibly being TRBD2 (6 bases). The CDR3 totals 13 residues. Trimming removed 7 bases from V and 2 bases from J, with 15 bases in between. Per the germline V gene, CDR1 is GTSNPN and CDR2 is SVGIG (reference sequence). CDR3 DNA sequence: TGTGCCTACACCCCCGGGGGAACCTACGAGCAGTACTTC. This gives the protein CAYTPGGTYEQYF.

The CDR3 DNA sequence: TGCGCCAGCAGCCGGGTAAGCGGCAACACCGGGGAGCTGTTTTTT. Translating gives CASSRVSGNTGELFF. V is TRBV4-1 and J is TRBJ2-2; D might be TRBD2 (5 bases). Germline assignment: CDR1 MGHRA and CDR2 YSYEKL. The CDR3 is 15 residues long. V was shortened by 4 bases and J by 2 bases, with 11 bases between the two germline ends.

This clone was observed once. The chain joins TRBV7-9 to TRBJ2-3; 9 bases map to TRBD2. This CDR3 is built from 16 residues. The germline V gene has CDR1 SEHNR and CDR2 FQNEAQ (reference sequence). The V gene end was trimmed by 5 bases and the J gene end by 0 bases; junction bases not matched to a gene: 6. This CDR3 is CASSLSSGTSTDTQYF. CDR3 nucleotides: TGTGCCAGCAGCCTATCTAGCGGGACTAGCACAGATACGCAGTATTTT.

The CDR3 reads CASSQFMGFGCQETQYF. In nucleotides, the CDR3 is TGCGCCAGCAGTCAATTCATGGGATTCGGGTGCCAAGAGACCCAGTACTTC. The rearrangement joins TRBV23-1 to TRBJ2-5; D is unresolved. TRBV23-1 has ORF status, its function being uncertain. The CDR3 covers 17 residues. V was pared by 1 base and J by 1 base, with 16 bases between.

The chain uses TRBV28 and TRBJ2-1; 9 positions match TRBD1. Germline V gene lookup returns CDR1 MDHEN and CDR2 SYDVKM. Germline trimming cut 8 bases from V and 6 bases from J; bases unmatched to any gene: 8. This CDR3 has 14 residues. CDR3 DNA: TGTGCCAGCGGCACCGGGACAGGGACCAATGAGCAGTTCTTC. It specifies CASGTGTGTNEQFF.

This clone showed up just a few times. This sample includes further DNA sequences coding for the same CDR3. The gene calls are TRBV7-2 and TRBJ2-7; D is perhaps TRBD1 (6 bases). With 1 base removed from V and 1 base from J, the gap between germline ends came to 8 bases. CDR1 and CDR2 (germline): SGHTA, FQGNSA. There are 14 residues in the CDR3. CDR3 region: CASSLVRGSYEQYF. In DNA form, the CDR3 reads TGTGCCAGCAGCTTAGTAAGGGGGTCCTACGAGCAGTACTTC.

The chain joins TRBV28 to TRBJ1-2, with TRBD1 identical over 11 bases. The CDR3 contains 15 residues. Looked up from germline, CDR1 is MDHEN and CDR2 is SYDVKM. Unmatched junction bases numbered 5, after V lost 3 bases and J lost 5 bases. The CDR3 bases are TGTGCCAGCAGTTTCGGACAGGGGGCGGAGTATGGCTACACCTTC. Translating it yields CASSFGQGAEYGYTF.

This chain uses TRBV28 with TRBJ1-4; unclear D gene. The CDR3 has 12 amino acids. The V end lost 4 bases, the J end lost 5 bases, and 5 bases lay between the germline ends. The germline gives CDR1 MDHEN, CDR2 SYDVKM. The CDR3 nucleotides are TGTGCCAGCAGTTCACCCAATGAAAAACTGTTTTTT. Amino acid sequence: CASSSPNEKLFF.

J is TRBJ1-6 and V is TRBV10-1; D is uncertain. Trimming cost V 8 bases and J 10 bases, with 12 bases left between them. The CDR3 loop spans 12 amino acids. The V gene's germline CDR1 is WNHNN and CDR2 SYGVQD (reference sequence). The CDR3 nucleotides read TGCGCCAGCCGCCGTGGCCGGTCACCCCTCCACTTT. Translated: CASRRGRSPLHF.

This chain links TRBV5-6 with TRBJ1-5; 11 positions agree with TRBD1. Germline CDR1 and CDR2: SGHDT and YYEEEE. V dropped 4 bases and J dropped 5; count of bases not matched to a gene: 5. The CDR3 has 15 residues. CDR3 amino acids: CASSQKDRGHQPQHF. As DNA, the CDR3 is TGTGCCAGCAGCCAAAAGGACAGGGGGCATCAGCCCCAGCATTTT.

V is TRBV5-1 and J is TRBJ2-1; 7 bases align to TRBD2. The CDR3 consists of 17 residues. Trimming cost V 2 bases and J 0 bases; bases outside gene matches: 8. Per the germline V gene, CDR1 is SGHRS and CDR2 is YFSETQ. The CDR3 nucleotides read TGCGCCAGCAGCTTAAACCCAGCGGGAAGCTCCTACAATGAGCAGTTCTTC. It translates to CASSLNPAGSSYNEQFF.